Listed below are T cell receptor beta chains from one sample, sequenced in a study of T-cell memory formation after mild COVID-19. One entry per CDR3 protein, called by TCRdb with MiXCR from the 5' RACE reads. The sample lists approximately 35,000 distinct CDR3 sequences, over 20% occurring once. The source material was PBMCs or a T cell subset sorted from them (not recorded which). Receptors originate from an adult who had mild COVID-19 (a few samples of this study predate the infection). Cell type and time point are not known. Both conserved end residues are part of each CDR3.

j_gene	v_gene	CDR3aa
TRBJ1-1	TRBV20-1	CSAAQGGRIGDTEAFF
TRBJ1-1	TRBV3-1	CASSQEREDCAEAFF
TRBJ2-3	TRBV7-2	CASSPTGGAPADTQYF
TRBJ2-3	TRBV29-1	CSVVGVGTDTQYF
TRBJ1-1	TRBV10-3	CAISKGDTQNTEAFF
TRBJ2-7	TRBV6-5	CASSFGRSNYEQYF
TRBJ1-1	TRBV3-1	CASSQSTREAFF
TRBJ2-3	TRBV6-1	CASSESTGEIADTQYF
TRBJ2-5	TRBV2	CASRLRETQYF
TRBJ2-4	TRBV7-9	CASSRTEEFGDIQYF
TRBJ2-5	TRBV24-1	CATSDPGRETQYF
TRBJ2-5	TRBV6-1	CASSEYGGQETQYF
TRBJ1-5	TRBV10-3	CAISDPGQTSQPQHF
TRBJ1-5	TRBV15	CATSRKNSNQPQHF
TRBJ2-2	TRBV30	CAWESGTGITGELFF
TRBJ2-1	TRBV5-4	CASSSSGGPSYNEQFF
TRBJ1-2	TRBV7-9	CASSLGTGAVSGYTF
TRBJ1-5	TRBV7-6	CASSTRVSGQPQHF
TRBJ1-3	TRBV7-2	CASSSGTGGNTIYF
TRBJ2-1	TRBV5-1	CASSSTPVSYNEQFF